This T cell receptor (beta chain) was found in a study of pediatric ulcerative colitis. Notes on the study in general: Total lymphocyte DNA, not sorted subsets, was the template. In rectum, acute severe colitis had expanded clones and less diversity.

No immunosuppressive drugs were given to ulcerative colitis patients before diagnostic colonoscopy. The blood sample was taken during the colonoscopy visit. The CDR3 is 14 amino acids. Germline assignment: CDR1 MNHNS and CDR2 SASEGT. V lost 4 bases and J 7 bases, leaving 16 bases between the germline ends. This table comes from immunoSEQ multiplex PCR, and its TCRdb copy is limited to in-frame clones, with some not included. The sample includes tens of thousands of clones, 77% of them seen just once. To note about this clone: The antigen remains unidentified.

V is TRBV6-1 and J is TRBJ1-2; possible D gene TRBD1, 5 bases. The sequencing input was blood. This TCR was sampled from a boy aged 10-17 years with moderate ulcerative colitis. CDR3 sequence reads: CASSVGRSIPGYTF. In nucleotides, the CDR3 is TGTGCCAGCAGTGTGGGACGGTCCATCCCTGGCTACACCTTC.